This TCR beta chain was found in a study of PD-1 blockade in classical Hodgkin lymphoma. Looking at the study overall: Nivolumab dosed at 3 mg/kg went to patients intravenously every 2 weeks.

Germline CDR1 is SGDLS and CDR2 is YYNGEE. Trimming pared 0 bases from V and 1 base from J, leaving 10 bases between. The CDR3 consists of 15 residues. Clones were sequenced by immunoSEQ multiplex PCR, and TCRdb holds only the in-frame ones, with some missing. This sample has 90,000 to 140,000 clones, with over 85% found just once. The time point here: cycle 4 day 1 (C4D1), after around six weeks of nivolumab. In every patient, relapse followed autologous stem cell transplantation, while exposure to brentuximab vedotin differed. Study findings and constraints: After ASCT, patients who started nivolumab under 1 year later were excluded.

In regard to this clone: Antigen unknown.

The receptor's source is a human donor with classical Hodgkin lymphoma. The chain employs TRBV9 and TRBJ2-5; the D is unclear. This sample comprised peripheral blood mononuclear cells (PBMCs), obtained before the fourth cycle of nivolumab. The CDR3 nucleotides are TGTGCCAGCAGCGTAGGGGTCAGGTTCCAAGAGACCCAGTACTTC. This codes for CASSVGVRFQETQYF.